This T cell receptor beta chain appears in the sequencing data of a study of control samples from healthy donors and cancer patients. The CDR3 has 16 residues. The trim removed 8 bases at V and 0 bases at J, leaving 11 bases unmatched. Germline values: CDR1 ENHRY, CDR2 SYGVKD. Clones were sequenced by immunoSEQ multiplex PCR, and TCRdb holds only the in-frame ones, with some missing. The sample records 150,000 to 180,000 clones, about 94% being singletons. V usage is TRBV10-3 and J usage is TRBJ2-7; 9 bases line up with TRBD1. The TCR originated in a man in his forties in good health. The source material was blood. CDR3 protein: CAIATLDRGLSYEQYF. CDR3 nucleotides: TGTGCCATCGCTACACTGGACAGGGGCCTCTCCTACGAGCAGTACTTC.